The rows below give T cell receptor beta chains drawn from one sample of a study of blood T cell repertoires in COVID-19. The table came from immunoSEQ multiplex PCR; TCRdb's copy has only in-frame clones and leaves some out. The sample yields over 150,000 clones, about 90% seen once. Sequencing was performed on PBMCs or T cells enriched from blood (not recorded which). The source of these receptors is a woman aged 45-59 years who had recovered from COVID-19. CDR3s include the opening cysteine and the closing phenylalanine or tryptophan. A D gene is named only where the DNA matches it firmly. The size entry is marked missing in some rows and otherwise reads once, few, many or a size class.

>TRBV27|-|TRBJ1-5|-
CASSRTDTNQPQHF
TGTGCCAGCAGTCGGACAGACACCAATCAGCCCCAGCATTTT
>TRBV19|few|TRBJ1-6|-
CATSAQDRLNSPLHF
TGTGCCACGTCGGCGCAAGACAGGCTTAATTCACCCCTCCACTTT
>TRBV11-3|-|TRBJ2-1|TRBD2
CASSSEREDEQFF
TGTGCCAGCAGCTCCGAGCGGGAGGATGAGCAGTTCTTC
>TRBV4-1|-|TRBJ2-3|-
CASSQVSLFGTDTQYF
TGCGCCAGCAGCCAAGTCTCTCTCTTCGGCACAGATACGCAGTATTTT
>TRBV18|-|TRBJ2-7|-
CASSPGAGYEQYF
TGTGCCAGCTCACCGGGGGCAGGGTACGAGCAGTACTTC
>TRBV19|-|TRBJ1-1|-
CASNSGRGEAFF
TGTGCCAGTAACTCCGGCCGCGGGGAAGCTTTCTTT
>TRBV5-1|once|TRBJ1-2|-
CASSLQESSYGYTF
TGCGCCAGCAGCTTACAGGAGTCATCGTATGGCTACACCTTC
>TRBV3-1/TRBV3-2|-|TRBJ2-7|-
CASSQERGGSEQYF
TGTGCCAGCAGCCAAGAAAGGGGGGGGAGCGAGCAGTACTTC
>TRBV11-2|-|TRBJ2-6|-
CASLKMVSSGANVLTF
TGTGCCAGTTTGAAAATGGTCAGCTCTGGGGCCAACGTCCTGACTTTC
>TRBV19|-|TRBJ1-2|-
CASSPKAGVYGYTF
TGTGCCAGTAGCCCGAAGGCCGGGGTATACGGCTACACCTTC
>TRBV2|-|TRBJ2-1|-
CASSVPAGGEQFF
TGTGCCAGCAGTGTCCCCGCGGGTGGTGAGCAGTTCTTC
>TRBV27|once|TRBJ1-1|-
CASSLQGNTEAFF
TGTGCCAGCAGCCTACAGGGGAACACTGAAGCTTTCTTT
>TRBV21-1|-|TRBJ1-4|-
CASSSGFGPSIMKLLFF
TGTGCCAGCAGCTCGGGGTTTGGCCCCAGTATAATGAAGCTACTGTTTTTT
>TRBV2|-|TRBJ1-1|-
CASSRETFDTEAFF
TGTGCCAGCAGTCGGGAGACCTTTGACACTGAAGCTTTCTTT
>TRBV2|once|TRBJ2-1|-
CASSRGFYNEQFF
TGTGCCAGCTCCCGGGGGTTTTACAATGAGCAGTTCTTC
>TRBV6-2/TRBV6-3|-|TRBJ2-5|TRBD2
CASSRGGAETQYF
TGTGCCAGCAGTCGCGGGGGGGCCGAGACCCAGTACTTC
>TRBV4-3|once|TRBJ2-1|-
CASSQESAGTIFGNEQFF
TGCGCCAGCAGCCAAGAAAGCGCCGGGACAATCTTCGGAAATGAGCAGTTCTTC
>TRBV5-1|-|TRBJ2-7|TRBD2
CASSSSGTSSIYEQYF
TGCGCCAGCAGCTCCTCCGGGACTAGTAGTATCTACGAGCAGTACTTC
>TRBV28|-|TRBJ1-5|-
CASTDSGLLYQPQHF
TGTGCCAGCACCGACTCAGGGTTGTTATATCAGCCCCAGCATTTT
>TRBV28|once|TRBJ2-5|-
CASSLDTLRETQYF
TGTGCCAGCAGTCTCGACACTTTAAGGGAGACCCAGTACTTC
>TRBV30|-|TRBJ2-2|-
CAWSPGVDSGELFF
TGTGCCTGGAGTCCCGGGGTCGATTCCGGGGAGCTGTTTTTT
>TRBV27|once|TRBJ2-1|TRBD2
CASIRRLAGERYNEQFF
TGTGCCAGCATCCGGCGACTAGCGGGAGAAAGATACAATGAGCAGTTCTTC